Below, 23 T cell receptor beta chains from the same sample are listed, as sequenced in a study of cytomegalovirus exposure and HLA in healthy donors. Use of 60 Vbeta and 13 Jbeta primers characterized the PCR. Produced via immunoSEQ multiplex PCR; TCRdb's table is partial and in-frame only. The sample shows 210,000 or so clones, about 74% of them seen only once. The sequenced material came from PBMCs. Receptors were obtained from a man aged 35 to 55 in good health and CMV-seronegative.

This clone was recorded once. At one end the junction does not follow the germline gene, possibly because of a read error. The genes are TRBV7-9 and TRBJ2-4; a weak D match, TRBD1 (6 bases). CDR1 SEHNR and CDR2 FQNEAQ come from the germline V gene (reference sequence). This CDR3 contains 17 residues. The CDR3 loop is CSSSLRGGVEGENIQYF. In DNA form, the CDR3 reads TGTTCCAGCAGCTTAAGGGGCGGAGTTGAGGGGGAAAACATTCAGTACTTC.

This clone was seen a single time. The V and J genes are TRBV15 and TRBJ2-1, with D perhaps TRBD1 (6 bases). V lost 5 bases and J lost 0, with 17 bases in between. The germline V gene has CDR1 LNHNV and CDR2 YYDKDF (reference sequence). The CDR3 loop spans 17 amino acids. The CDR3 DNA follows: TGTGCCACCAGCGGGATGCAGGGGCCTCCCTCCTACAATGAGCAGTTCTTC. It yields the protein CATSGMQGPPSYNEQFF.

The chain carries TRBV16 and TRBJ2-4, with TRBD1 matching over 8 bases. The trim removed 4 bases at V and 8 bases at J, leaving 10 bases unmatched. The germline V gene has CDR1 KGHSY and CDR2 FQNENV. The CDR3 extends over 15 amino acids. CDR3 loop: CASSPRGLQGDIQYF. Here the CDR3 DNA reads TGTGCCAGCAGCCCCAGGGGGCTTCAGGGAGACATTCAGTACTTC.

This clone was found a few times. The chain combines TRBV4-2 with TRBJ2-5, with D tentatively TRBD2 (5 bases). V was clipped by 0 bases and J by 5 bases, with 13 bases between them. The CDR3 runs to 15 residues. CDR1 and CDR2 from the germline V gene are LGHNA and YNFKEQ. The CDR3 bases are TGTGCCAGCAGCCAAGATTGGACTTCGAGGGAGACCCAGTACTTC. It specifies CASSQDWTSRETQYF.

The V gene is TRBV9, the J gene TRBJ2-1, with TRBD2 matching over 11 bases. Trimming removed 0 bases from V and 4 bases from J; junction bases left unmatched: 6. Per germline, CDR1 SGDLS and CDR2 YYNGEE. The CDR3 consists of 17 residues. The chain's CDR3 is CASSVGGGTSGYNEQFF. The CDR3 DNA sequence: TGTGCCAGCAGCGTAGGCGGTGGGACTAGCGGATACAATGAGCAGTTCTTC.

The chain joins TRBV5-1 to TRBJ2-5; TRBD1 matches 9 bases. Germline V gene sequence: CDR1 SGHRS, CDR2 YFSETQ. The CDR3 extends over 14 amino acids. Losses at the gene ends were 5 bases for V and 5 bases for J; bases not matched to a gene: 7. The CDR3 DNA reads TGCGCCAGCAGACCTGGGACAGGGCAGGAGACCCAGTACTTC. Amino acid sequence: CASRPGTGQETQYF.

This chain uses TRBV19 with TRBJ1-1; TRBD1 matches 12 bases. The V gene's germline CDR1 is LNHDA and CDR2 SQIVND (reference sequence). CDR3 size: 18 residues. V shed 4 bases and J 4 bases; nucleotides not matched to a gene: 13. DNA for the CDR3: TGTGCCAGTAGTACCGACCGGGACAGGGGGCGGAGGGGCACTGAAGCTTTCTTT. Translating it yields CASSTDRDRGRRGTEAFF.

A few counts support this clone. CDR3 in amino acids: CASKDRPNEKLFF. The CDR3 DNA follows: TGTGCCAGCAAGGACAGACCAAATGAAAAACTGTTTTTT. V and J are TRBV2 and TRBJ1-4; a possible D gene is TRBD1 (6 bases). Per germline, CDR1 SNHLY and CDR2 FYNNEI. The CDR3 has 13 residues. V lost 7 bases and J lost 5, with 11 bases in between.

Written as DNA, the CDR3 is TGCGCCAGCAGCATGACAGGGGCTGGGAATTCACCCCTCCACTTT. Encoded protein: CASSMTGAGNSPLHF. The chain uses TRBV5-1 and TRBJ1-6, with TRBD1 identical over 8 bases. CDR1 SGHRS and CDR2 YFSETQ come from the germline V gene. The length of the CDR3 is 15 residues. Germline trimming cut 4 bases from V and 7 bases from J; bases unmatched to any gene: 7.

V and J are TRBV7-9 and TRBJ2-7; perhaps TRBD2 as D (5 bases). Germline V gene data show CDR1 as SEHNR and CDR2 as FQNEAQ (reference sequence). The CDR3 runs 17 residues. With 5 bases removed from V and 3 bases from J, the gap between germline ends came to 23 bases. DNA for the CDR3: TGTGCCAGCAGCGCCGGCCGGGGAACAGAGAAAAACTACGAGCAGTACTTC. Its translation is CASSAGRGTEKNYEQYF.

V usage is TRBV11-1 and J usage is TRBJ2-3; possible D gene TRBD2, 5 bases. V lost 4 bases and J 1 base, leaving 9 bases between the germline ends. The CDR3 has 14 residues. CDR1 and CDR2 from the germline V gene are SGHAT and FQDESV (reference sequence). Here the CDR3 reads CASSWAGRTDTQYF. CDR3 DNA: TGTGCCAGCAGCTGGGCGGGCCGCACAGATACGCAGTATTTT.

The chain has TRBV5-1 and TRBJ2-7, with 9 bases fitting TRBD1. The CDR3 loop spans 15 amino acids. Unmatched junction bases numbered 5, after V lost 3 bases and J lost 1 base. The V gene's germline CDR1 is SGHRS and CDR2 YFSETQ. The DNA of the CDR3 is TGCGCCAGCAGCTACGGACAGGGGCATTCCTACGAGCAGTACTTC. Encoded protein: CASSYGQGHSYEQYF.

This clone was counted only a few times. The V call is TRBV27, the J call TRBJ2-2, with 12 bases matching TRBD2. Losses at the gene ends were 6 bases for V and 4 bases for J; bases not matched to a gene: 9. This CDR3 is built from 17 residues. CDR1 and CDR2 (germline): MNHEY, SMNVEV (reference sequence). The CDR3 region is CASRIKLAGGVTGELFF. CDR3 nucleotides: TGTGCCAGCAGGATTAAACTAGCGGGAGGCGTCACCGGGGAGCTGTTTTTT.

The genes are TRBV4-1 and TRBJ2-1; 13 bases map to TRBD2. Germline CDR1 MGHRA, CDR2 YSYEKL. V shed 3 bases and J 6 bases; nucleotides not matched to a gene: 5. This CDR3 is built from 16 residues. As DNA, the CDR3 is TGCGCCAGCAGCCAGAAGACTAGCGGGGGGCCCAATGAGCAGTTCTTC. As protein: CASSQKTSGGPNEQFF.

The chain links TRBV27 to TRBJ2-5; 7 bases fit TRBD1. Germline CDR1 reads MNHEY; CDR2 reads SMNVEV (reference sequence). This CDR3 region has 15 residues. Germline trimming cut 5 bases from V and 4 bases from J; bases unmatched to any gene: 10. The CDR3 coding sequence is TGTGCCAGCAGTCCTATACTACAGGGGAGAGAGACCCAGTACTTC. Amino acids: CASSPILQGRETQYF.

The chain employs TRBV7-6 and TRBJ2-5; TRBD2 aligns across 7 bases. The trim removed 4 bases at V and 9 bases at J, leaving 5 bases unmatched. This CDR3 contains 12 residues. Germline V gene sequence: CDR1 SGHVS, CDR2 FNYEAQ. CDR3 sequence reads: CASSSRGEAQYF. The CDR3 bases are TGTGCCAGCAGCTCCCGGGGGGAAGCCCAGTACTTC.

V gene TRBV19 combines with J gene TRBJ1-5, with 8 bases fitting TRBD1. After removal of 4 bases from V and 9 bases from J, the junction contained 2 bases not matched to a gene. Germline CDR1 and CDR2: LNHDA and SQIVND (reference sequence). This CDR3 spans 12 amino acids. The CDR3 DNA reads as TGTGCCAGTAGTAGGACAGGGATGCCCCAGCATTTT. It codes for CASSRTGMPQHF.

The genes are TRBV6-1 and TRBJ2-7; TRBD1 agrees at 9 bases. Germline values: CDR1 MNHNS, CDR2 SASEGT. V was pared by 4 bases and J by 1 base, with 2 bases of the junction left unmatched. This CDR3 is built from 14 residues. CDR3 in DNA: TGTGCCAGCAGTGCGGACAGGGGTTCCTACGAGCAGTACTTC. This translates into CASSADRGSYEQYF.

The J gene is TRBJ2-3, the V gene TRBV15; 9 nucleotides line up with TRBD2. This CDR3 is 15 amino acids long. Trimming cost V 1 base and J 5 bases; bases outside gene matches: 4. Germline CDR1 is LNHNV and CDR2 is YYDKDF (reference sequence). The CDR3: CATSRGAGGLDTQYF. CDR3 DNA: TGTGCCACCAGCAGAGGTGCGGGGGGGCTAGATACGCAGTATTTT. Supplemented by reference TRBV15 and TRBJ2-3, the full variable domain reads DAMVIQNPRYQVTQFGKPVTLSCSQTLNHNVMYWYQQKSSQAPKLLFHYYDKDFNNEADTPDNFQSRRPNTSFCFLDIRSPGLGDTAMYLCATSRGAGGLDTQYFGPGTRLTVL.

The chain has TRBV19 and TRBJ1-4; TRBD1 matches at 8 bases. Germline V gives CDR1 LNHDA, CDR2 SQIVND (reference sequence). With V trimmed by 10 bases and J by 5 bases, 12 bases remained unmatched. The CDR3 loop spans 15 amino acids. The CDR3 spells CATTLTGTGNEKLFF. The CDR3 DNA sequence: TGTGCCACAACATTGACCGGGACAGGAAATGAAAAACTGTTTTTT.

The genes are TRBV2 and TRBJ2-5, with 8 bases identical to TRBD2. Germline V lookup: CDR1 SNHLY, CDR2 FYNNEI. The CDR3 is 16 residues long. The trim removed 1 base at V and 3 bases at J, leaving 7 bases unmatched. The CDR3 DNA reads TGTGCCAGCAGTGAAGTGGCGGGGGGCTATGAAGAGACCCAGTACTTC. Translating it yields CASSEVAGGYEETQYF. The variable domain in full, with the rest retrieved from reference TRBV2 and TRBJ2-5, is EPEVTQTPSHQVTQMGQEVILRCVPISNHLYFYWYRQILGQKVEFLVSFYNNEISEKSEIFDDQFSVERPDGSNFTLKIRSTKLEDSAMYFCASSEVAGGYEETQYFGPGTRLLVL.

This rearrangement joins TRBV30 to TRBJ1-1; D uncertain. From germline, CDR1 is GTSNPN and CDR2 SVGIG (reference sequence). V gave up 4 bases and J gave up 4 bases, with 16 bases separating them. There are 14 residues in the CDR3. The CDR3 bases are TGTGCCTGGACCGAGGGTCAACTTTTCACTGAAGCTTTCTTT. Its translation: CAWTEGQLFTEAFF.

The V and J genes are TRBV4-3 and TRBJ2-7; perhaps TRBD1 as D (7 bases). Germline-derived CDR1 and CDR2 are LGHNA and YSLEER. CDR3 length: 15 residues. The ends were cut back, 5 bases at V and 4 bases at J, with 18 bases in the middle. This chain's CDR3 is CASSYNRGGPYEQYF. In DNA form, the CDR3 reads TGCGCCAGCAGCTATAACAGGGGAGGCCCTTACGAGCAGTACTTC.